The T cell receptor (beta chain) described here comes from a study of T cell responses to AZD1222 COVID-19 vaccine. As for the study in general: Recipients boosted at about 4 weeks or about 12 weeks are pooled.

Findings and caveats of the study: After the peak T cell response, and only then, were repertoires sampled. Just five to seven AZD1222 recipients tested seropositive at baseline.

Assay used: immunoSEQ multiplex PCR; TCRdb lists only in-frame clones, some missing. The sample yields about 97,000 clones, roughly 90% seen once. About this clone itself: What it binds is unknown.

V was pared by 4 bases and J by 9 bases, with 11 bases of the junction left unmatched. Looked up from germline, CDR1 is SGHTA and CDR2 is FQGNSA. The CDR3 has 15 amino acids. This chain links TRBV7-2 with TRBJ2-3; 9 bases agree with TRBD1. The clonotype was recovered from an adult in good health. Sequencing was performed on peripheral blood, taken on day 0 of AZD1222 vaccination. The CDR3: CASSSRDRAPGTQYF. DNA for the CDR3: TGTGCCAGCAGCTCCCGGGACAGGGCTCCCGGGACGCAGTATTTT. The full variable domain, its missing parts supplied by reference TRBV7-2 and TRBJ2-3, is GAGVSQSPSNKVTEKGKDVELRCDPISGHTALYWYRQSLGQGLEFLIYFQGNSAPDKSGLPSDRFSAERTGGSVSTLTIQRTQQEDSAVYLCASSSRDRAPGTQYFGPGTRLTVL.